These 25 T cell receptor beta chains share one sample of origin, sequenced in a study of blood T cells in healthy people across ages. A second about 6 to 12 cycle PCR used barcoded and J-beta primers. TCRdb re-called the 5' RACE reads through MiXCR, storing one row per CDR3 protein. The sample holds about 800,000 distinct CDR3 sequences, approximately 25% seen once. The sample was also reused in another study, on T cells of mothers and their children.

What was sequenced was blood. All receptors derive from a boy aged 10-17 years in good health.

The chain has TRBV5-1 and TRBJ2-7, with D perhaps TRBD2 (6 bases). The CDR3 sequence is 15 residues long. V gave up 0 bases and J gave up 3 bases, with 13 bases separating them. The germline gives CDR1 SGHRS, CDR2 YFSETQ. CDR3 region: CASSLDGGRVYEQYF. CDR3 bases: TGCGCCAGCAGCTTGGATGGGGGGAGAGTCTACGAGCAGTACTTC. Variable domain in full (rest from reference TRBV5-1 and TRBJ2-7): KAGVTQTPRYLIKTRGQQVTLSCSPISGHRSVSWYQQTPGQGLQFLFEYFSETQRNKGNFPGRFSGRQFSNSRSEMNVSTLELGDSALYLCASSLDGGRVYEQYFGPGTRLTVT.

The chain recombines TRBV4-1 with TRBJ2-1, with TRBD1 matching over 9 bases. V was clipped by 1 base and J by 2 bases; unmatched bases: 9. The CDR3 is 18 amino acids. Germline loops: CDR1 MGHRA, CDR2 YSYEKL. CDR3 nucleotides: TGCGCCAGCAGCCAAGTCTATTCGGGACAGGGACCCTACAATGAGCAGTTCTTC. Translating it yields CASSQVYSGQGPYNEQFF.

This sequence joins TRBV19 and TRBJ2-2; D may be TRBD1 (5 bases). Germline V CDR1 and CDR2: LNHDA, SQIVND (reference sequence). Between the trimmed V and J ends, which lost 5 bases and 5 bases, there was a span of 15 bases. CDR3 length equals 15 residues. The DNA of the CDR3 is TGTGCCAGTAGTGTTTTGGACAAGCTAACCGGGGAGCTGTTTTTT. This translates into CASSVLDKLTGELFF.

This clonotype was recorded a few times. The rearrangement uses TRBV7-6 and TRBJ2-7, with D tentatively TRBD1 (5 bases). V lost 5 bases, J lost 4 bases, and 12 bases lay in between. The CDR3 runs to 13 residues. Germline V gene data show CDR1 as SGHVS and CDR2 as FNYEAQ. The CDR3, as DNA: TGTGCCAGCAGCAAAGACAGTCCGTACGAGCAGTACTTC. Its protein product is CASSKDSPYEQYF.

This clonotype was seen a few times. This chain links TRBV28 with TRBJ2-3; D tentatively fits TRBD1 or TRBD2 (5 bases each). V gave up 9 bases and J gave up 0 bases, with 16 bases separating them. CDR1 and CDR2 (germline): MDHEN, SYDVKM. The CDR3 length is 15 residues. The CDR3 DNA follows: TGTGCCAGTATTCCGGGACCAGCTAGCACAGATACGCAGTATTTT. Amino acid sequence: CASIPGPASTDTQYF.

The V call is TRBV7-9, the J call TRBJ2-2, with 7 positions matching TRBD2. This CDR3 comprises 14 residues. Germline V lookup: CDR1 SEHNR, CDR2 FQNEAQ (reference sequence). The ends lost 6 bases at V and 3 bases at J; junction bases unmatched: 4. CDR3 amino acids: CASRTAGHTGELFF. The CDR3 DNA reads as TGTGCCAGCAGAACAGCGGGACACACCGGGGAGCTGTTTTTT.

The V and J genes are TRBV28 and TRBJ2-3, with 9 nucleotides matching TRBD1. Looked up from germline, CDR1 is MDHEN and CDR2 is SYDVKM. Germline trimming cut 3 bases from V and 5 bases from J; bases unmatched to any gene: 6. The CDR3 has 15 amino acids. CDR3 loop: CASSLSGTGKDTQYF. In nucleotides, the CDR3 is TGTGCCAGCAGTTTGTCCGGGACAGGGAAAGATACGCAGTATTTT.

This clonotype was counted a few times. CDR3: CSAIEGTPGGYTF. DNA of the CDR3: TGCAGTGCCATTGAGGGGACTCCCGGGGGCTACACCTTC. This chain connects TRBV20-1 to TRBJ1-2; D might be TRBD1 (5 bases). Trimming removed 6 bases from V and 8 bases from J, with 19 bases in between. Germline V gene data show CDR1 as DFQATT and CDR2 as SNEGSKA (reference sequence). The CDR3 length is 13 residues.

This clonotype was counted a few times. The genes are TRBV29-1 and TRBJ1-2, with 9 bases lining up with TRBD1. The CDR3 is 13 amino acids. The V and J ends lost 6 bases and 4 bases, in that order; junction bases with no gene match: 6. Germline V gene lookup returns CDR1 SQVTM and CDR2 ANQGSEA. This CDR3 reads CSVTTGQGYGYTF. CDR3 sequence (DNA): TGCAGCGTGACCACGGGACAGGGCTATGGCTACACCTTC.

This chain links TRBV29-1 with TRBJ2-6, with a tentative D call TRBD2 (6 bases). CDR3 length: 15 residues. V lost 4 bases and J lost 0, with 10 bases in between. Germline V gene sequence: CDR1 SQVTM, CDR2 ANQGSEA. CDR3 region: CSVGDLYSGANVLTF. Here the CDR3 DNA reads TGCAGCGTTGGGGACTTATACTCTGGGGCCAACGTCCTGACTTTC.

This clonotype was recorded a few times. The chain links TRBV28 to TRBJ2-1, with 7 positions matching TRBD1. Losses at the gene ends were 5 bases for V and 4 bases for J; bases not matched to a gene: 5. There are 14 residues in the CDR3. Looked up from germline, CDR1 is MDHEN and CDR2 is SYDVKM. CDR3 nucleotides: TGTGCCAGCAGTCCACGGGACAGATACAATGAGCAGTTCTTC. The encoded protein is CASSPRDRYNEQFF.

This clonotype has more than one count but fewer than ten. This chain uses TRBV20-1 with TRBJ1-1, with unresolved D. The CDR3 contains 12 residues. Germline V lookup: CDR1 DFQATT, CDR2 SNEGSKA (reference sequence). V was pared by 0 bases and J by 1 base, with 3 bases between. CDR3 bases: TGCAGTGCTAGAGAAGGGAACACTGAAGCTTTCTTT. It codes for CSAREGNTEAFF.

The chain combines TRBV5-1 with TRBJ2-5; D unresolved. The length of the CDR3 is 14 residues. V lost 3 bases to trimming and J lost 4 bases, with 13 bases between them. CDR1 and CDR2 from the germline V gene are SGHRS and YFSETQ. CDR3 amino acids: CASSWTDLSETQYF. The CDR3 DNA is TGCGCCAGCAGCTGGACCGATCTGTCAGAGACCCAGTACTTC.

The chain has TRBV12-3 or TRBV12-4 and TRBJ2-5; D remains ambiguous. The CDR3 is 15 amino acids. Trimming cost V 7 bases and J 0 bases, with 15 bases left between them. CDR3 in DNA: TGTGCCAGCACCTCCCCCACAGACAACCAAGAGACCCAGTACTTC. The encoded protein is CASTSPTDNQETQYF.

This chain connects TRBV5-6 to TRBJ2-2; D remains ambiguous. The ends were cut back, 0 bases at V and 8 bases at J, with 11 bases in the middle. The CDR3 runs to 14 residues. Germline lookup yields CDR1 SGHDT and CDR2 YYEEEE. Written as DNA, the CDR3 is TGTGCCAGCAGCTTGGAGATGGGATTAGGGGAGCTGTTTTTT. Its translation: CASSLEMGLGELFF. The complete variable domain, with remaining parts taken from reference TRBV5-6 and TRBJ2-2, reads DAGVTQSPTHLIKTRGQQVTLRCSPKSGHDTVSWYQQALGQGPQFIFQYYEEEERQRGNFPDRFSGHQFPNYSSELNVNALLLGDSALYLCASSLEMGLGELFFGEGSRLTVL.

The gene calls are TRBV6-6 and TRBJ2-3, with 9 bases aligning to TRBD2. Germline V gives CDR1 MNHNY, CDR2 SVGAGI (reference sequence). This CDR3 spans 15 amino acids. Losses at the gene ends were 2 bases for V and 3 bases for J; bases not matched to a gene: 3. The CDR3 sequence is CASSYGGGATDTQYF. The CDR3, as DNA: TGTGCCAGCAGTTACGGCGGGGGGGCGACAGATACGCAGTATTTT.

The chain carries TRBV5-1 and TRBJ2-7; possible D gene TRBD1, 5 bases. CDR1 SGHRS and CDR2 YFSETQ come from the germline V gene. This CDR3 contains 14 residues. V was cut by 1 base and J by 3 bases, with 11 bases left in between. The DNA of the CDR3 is TGCGCCAGCAGCTTGCAAACAGGTGTCTACGAGCAGTACTTC. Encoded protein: CASSLQTGVYEQYF.

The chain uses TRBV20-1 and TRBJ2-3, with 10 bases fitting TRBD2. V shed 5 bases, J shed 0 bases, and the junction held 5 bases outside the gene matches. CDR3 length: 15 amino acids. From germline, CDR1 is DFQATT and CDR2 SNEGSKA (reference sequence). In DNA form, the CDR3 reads TGCAGTGCTGGTACTAGCGGGAAAAGCACAGATACGCAGTATTTT. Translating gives CSAGTSGKSTDTQYF.

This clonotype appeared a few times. The CDR3 DNA follows: TGTGCCAGCAGTTACACCGGGACAGGGCCCAATGAGCAGTTCTTC. It yields the protein CASSYTGTGPNEQFF. The J gene is TRBJ2-5, the V gene TRBV6-2 or TRBV6-3; 9 nucleotides align to TRBD1. The end of the DNA is better explained by TRBJ2-1, so the J call may be wrong. Germline CDR1 MNHEY, CDR2 SVGEGT. The CDR3 consists of 15 residues.

Written as DNA, the CDR3 is TGCAGTGCTAGCGCCGGACTAGCGGACTACAATGAGCAGTTCTTC. Amino acid sequence: CSASAGLADYNEQFF. The rearrangement links TRBV20-1 to TRBJ2-1, with TRBD2 matching 10 bases. This CDR3 has 15 residues. Germline assignment: CDR1 DFQATT and CDR2 SNEGSKA (reference sequence). Trimming cost V 3 bases and J 3 bases; bases outside gene matches: 5.

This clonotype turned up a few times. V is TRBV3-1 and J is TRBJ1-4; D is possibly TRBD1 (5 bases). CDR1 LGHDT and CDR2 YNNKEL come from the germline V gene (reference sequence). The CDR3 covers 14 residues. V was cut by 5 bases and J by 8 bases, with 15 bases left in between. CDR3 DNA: TGTGCCAGCAGCGGGACTTCCGAGGGCGAAAAACTGTTTTTT. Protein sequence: CASSGTSEGEKLFF.

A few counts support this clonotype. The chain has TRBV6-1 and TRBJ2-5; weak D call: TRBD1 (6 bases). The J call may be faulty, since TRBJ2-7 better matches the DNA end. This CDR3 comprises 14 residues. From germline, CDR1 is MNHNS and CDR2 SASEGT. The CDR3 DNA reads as TGTGCCAGCCTCAAGGACAGAAATAACTACGAGCAGTACTTC. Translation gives CASLKDRNNYEQYF.

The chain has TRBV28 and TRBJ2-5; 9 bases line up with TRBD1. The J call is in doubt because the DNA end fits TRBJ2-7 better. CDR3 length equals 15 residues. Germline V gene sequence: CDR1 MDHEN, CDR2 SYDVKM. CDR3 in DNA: TGTGCCAGCAGTTTAGGGGGGACAGGGACCCTCGAGCAGTACTTC. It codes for CASSLGGTGTLEQYF.

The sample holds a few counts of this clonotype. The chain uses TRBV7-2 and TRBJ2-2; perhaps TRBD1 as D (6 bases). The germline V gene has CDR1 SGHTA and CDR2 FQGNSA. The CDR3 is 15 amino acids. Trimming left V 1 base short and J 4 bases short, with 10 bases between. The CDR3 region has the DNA TGTGCCAGCAGCTTAGGGGCACAGGGCACCGGGGAGCTGTTTTTT. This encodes CASSLGAQGTGELFF.

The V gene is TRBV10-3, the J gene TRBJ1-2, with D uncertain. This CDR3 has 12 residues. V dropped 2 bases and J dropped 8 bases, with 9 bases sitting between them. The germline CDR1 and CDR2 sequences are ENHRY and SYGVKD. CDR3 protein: CAISELWRGYTF. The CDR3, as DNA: TGTGCCATCAGTGAGCTCTGGCGGGGCTACACCTTC.